This TCR beta chain was retrieved from a study of T cell repertoires in aging, cancer and after chemotherapy. About the research overall: The whole study produced a dataset of roughly 8.8 million TCR reads. Study-level results: In each cancer cohort, median generation probability increased across chemotherapy, suggesting thymic output rebounded. Age-matched healthy donors had significantly more diverse, less clonal blood TCR repertoires than untreated cancer patients.

A mixed TRB-A/B primer pool amplified rearranged TRB by multiplex touch-down PCR. TCRdb ran MiXCR on the multiplex PCR reads and lists one entry per CDR3 protein. The sample has under 7,500 distinct CDR3 sequences; 40% are singletons. V was pared by 7 bases and J by 8 bases, with 8 bases of the junction left unmatched. The CDR3 totals 14 residues. Germline assignment: CDR1 MNHNY and CDR2 SVGAGI (reference sequence). Remarks on this clonotype: The antigen remains undetermined.

TCR beta rearrangements were amplified from peripheral blood genomic DNA. Material for sequencing was blood. The chain combines TRBV6-6 with TRBJ1-6; 7 bases align to TRBD1. The receptor comes from a human donor in good health. CDR3 in DNA: TGTGCCAGCATATTACAGGGGAAGCATTCACCCCTCCACTTT. Translated: CASILQGKHSPLHF.